At least ten counts were recorded for the clone carrying this T cell receptor beta chain. Arm-PCR of CDR3 regions with iRepertoire HTBI primers generated TCR beta libraries. TCRdb ran MiXCR on the multiplex PCR reads and lists one entry per CDR3 protein. The profile shows a few hundred thousand distinct CDR3 sequences, over 20% of them singletons. The record originates from a study of regulatory T cells in long-lasting Graves disease. The CDR3 loop spans 15 amino acids. Germline lookup yields CDR1 MNHNS and CDR2 SASEGT. The germline V and J ends were trimmed by 10 bases and 3 bases, with 21 bases remaining between them. Time point: newly diagnosed GD, antithyroid drugs for less than 3 months. PBMC RNA was the source of the TCR library.

The material was peripheral blood mononuclear cells (PBMCs), obtained at new diagnosis, from a patient treated with antithyroid drugs. The V gene is TRBV6-1, the J gene TRBJ1-1; no definite D call. The clonotype originates from a female donor with Graves disease. CDR3 sequence (DNA): TGTGCCACCAACGGACCGGGCAGGTTCTACACTGAAGCTTTCTTT. Residues: CATNGPGRFYTEAFF.